This TCR beta chain is drawn from a study of regulatory T cells. As concerns this clone: Its target is unknown.

Amplification used 52 TRBV primers and 13 TRBJ primers. The protocol was immunoSEQ multiplex PCR, while the TCRdb copy is restricted to in-frame clones and leaves out a portion. The repertoire holds about 35,000 clones, with approximately 90% as singletons. Study outcomes and limitations: In CD3G-deficient patients, conventional CD4+ T cells were enriched for hydrophobic CDR3 residues at positions 6 and 7. Skewed V and J usage and few unique V-J pairs marked patient repertoires, most in Tregs.

A couple of CD3G-deficient patients had more severe autoimmunity; all had some. Sorting split CD4+ cells into CD25-high CD127-low Tregs and CD25-low CD127-high conventional T cells. V lost 5 bases and J lost 5, with 19 bases in between. CDR1 is SGHNT and CDR2 is YENEEA in the germline V gene. This CDR3 spans 16 amino acids. The sample consisted of conventional CD4+ T cells sorted from blood. This receptor was obtained from a young adult with CD3G deficiency. This chain connects TRBV11-3 to TRBJ2-1; no firm D call. The CDR3 nucleotides are TGTGCCAGCAGCGCTCGGACCAGAAATAAAAACAATGAGCAGTTCTTC. Translating it yields CASSARTRNKNNEQFF.